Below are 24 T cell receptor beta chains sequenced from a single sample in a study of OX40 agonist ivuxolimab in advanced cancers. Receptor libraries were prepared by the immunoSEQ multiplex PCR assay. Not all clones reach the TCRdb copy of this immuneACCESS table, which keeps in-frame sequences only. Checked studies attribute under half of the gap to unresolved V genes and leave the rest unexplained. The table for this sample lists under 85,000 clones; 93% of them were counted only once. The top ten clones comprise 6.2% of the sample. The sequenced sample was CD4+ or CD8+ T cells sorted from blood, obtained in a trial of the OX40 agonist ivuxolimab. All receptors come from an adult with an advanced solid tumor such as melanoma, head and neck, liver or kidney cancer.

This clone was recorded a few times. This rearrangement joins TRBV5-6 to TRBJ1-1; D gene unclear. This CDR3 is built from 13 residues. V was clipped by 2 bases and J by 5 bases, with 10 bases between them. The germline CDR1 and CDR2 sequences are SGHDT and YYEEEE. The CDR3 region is CASSLMSGTEAFF. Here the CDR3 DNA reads TGTGCCAGCAGCTTAATGTCTGGGACTGAAGCTTTCTTT.

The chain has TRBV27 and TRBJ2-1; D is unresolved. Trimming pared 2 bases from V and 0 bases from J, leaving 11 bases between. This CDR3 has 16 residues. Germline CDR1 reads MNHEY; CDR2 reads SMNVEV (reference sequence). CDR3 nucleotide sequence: TGTGCCAGCAGTTTAGTCGCCGGAAGCTCCTACAATGAGCAGTTCTTC. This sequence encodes CASSLVAGSSYNEQFF.

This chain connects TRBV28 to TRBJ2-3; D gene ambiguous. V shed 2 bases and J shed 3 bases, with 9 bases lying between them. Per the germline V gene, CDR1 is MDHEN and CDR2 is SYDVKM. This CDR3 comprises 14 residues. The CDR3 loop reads CASSLTPGTDTQYF. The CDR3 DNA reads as TGTGCCAGCAGTTTAACTCCGGGTACAGATACGCAGTATTTT.

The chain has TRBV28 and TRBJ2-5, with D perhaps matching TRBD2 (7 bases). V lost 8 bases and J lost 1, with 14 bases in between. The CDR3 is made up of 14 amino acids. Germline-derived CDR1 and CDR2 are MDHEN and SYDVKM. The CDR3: CASAKGGAQETQYF. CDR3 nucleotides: TGTGCCAGCGCCAAGGGGGGGGCCCAAGAGACCCAGTACTTC. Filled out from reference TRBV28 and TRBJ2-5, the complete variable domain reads DVKVTQSSRYLVKRTGEKVFLECVQDMDHENMFWYRQDPGLGLRLIYFSYDVKMKEKGDIPEGYSVSREKKERFSLILESASTNQTSMYLCASAKGGAQETQYFGPGTRLLVL.

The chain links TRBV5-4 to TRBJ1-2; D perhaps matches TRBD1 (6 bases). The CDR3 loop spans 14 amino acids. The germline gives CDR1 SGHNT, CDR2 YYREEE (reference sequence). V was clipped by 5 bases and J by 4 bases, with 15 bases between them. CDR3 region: CASSRAGAFYGYTF. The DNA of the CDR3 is TGTGCCAGCAGTCGGGCAGGGGCATTCTATGGCTACACCTTC.

CDR3 sequence (DNA): TGTGCCAGCAGTGAAGATAGCGGGAGGCAAGAGACGCAGTATTTT. It yields the protein CASSEDSGRQETQYF. J is TRBJ2-3 and V is TRBV6-1, with 10 bases that match TRBD2. Per the germline V gene, CDR1 is MNHNS and CDR2 is SASEGT. The CDR3 extends over 15 amino acids. J gave up 9 bases and V 1 base, and 7 bases lay outside the gene matches.

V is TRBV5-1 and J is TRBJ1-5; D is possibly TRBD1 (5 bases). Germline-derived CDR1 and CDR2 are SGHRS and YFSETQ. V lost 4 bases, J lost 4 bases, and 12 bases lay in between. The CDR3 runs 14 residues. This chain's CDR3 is CASSPRGGNQPQHF. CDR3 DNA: TGCGCCAGCAGCCCCCGGGGGGGTAATCAGCCCCAGCATTTT. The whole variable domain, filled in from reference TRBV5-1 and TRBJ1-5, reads KAGVTQTPRYLIKTRGQQVTLSCSPISGHRSVSWYQQTPGQGLQFLFEYFSETQRNKGNFPGRFSGRQFSNSRSEMNVSTLELGDSALYLCASSPRGGNQPQHFGDGTRLSIL.

In DNA, the CDR3 is TGTGCCAGCGCGGGACCCCTCACAGATACGCAGTATTTT. This gives the protein CASAGPLTDTQYF. The chain recombines TRBV27 with TRBJ2-3; D is possibly TRBD2 (6 bases). Trimming removed 8 bases at V and 2 bases at J, with 11 bases between. The CDR3 runs 13 residues. The germline V gene encodes CDR1 MNHEY and CDR2 SMNVEV (reference sequence).

The CDR3 DNA reads as TGTGCCAGCAGTTACACTACACGGCGGACTGAAGCTTTCTTT. Translation gives CASSYTTRRTEAFF. The rearrangement uses TRBV6-5 and TRBJ1-1; D is uncertain. CDR3 length: 14 amino acids. With 2 bases removed from V and 5 bases from J, the gap between germline ends came to 12 bases. Per germline, CDR1 MNHEY and CDR2 SVGAGI.

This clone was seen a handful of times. The CDR3 nucleotides are TGTGCCAGCAGCCAAGCCGGAAGAAATCAGCCCCAGCATTTT. It yields the protein CASSQAGRNQPQHF. This sequence joins TRBV4-2 and TRBJ1-5; no reliable D call. Trimming removed 1 base from V and 4 bases from J, with 8 bases in between. Germline CDR1 reads LGHNA; CDR2 reads YNFKEQ. This CDR3 has 14 residues.

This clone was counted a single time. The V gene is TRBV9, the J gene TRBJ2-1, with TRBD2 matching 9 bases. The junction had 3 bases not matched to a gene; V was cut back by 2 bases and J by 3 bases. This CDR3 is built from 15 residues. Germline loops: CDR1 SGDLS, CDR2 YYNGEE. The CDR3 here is CASSVELAGYNEQFF. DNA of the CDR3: TGTGCCAGCAGCGTTGAACTAGCGGGCTACAATGAGCAGTTCTTC.

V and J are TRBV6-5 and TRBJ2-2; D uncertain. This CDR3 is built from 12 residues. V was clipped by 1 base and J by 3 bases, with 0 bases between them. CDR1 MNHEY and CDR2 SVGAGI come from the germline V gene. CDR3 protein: CASSYYTGELFF. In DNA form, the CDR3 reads TGTGCCAGCAGTTACTACACCGGGGAGCTGTTTTTT.

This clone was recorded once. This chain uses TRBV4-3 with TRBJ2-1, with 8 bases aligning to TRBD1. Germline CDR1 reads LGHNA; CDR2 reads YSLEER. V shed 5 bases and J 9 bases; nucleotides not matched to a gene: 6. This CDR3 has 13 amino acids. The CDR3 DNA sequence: TGCGCCAGCAGCTTAGGACAGGGCGGTGAGCAGTTCTTC. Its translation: CASSLGQGGEQFF.

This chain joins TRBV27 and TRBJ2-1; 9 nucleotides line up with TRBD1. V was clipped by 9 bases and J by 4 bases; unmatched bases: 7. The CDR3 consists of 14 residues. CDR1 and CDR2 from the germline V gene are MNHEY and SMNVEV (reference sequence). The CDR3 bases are TGTGCCAGTACCACAGGGGGCGCGTACAATGAGCAGTTCTTC. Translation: CASTTGGAYNEQFF.

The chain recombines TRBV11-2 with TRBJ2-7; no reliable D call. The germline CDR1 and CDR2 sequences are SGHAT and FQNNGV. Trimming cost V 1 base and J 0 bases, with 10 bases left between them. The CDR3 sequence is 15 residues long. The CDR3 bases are TGTGCCAGCAGCTTAGTCTACGGCCACTCCTACGAGCAGTACTTC. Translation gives CASSLVYGHSYEQYF.

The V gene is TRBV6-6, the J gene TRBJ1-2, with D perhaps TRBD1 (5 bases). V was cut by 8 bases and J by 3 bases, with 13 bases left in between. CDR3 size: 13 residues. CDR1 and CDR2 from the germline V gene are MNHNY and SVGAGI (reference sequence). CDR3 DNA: TGTGCCAGCGGCTGGGACGGCCACTATGGCTACACCTTC. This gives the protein CASGWDGHYGYTF.

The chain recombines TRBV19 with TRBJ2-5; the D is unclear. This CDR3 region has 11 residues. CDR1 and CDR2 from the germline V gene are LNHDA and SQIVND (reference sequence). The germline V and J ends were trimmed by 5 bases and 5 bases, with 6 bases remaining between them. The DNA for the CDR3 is TGTGCCAGTAGTCTTGGGGAGACCCAGTACTTC. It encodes CASSLGETQYF. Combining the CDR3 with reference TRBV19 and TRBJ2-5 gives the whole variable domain DGGITQSPKYLFRKEGQNVTLSCEQNLNHDAMYWYRQDPGQGLRLIYYSQIVNDFQKGDIAEGYSVSREKKESFPLTVTSAQKNPTAFYLCASSLGETQYFGPGTRLLVL.

The CDR3 loop is CASRDGETQYF. The CDR3 region has the DNA TGTGCCAGCAGGGACGGGGAGACCCAGTACTTC. This chain links TRBV6-6 with TRBJ2-5; no definite D call. V was trimmed by 6 bases and J by 5 bases, leaving 7 bases between them. CDR1 MNHNY and CDR2 SVGAGI come from the germline V gene (reference sequence). This CDR3 is 11 amino acids long.

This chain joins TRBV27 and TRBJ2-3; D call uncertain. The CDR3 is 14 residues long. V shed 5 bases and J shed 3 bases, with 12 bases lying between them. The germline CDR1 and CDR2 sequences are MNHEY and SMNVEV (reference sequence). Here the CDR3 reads CASSHTRTTDTQYF. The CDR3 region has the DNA TGTGCCAGCAGTCACACCCGCACGACAGATACGCAGTATTTT.

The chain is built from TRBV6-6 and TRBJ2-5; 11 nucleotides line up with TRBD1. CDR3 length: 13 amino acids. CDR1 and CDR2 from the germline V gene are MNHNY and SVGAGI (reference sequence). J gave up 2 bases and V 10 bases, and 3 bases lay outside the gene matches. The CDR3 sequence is CATRDRGQETQYF. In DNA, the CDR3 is TGTGCCACCAGGGACAGGGGGCAAGAGACCCAGTACTTC.

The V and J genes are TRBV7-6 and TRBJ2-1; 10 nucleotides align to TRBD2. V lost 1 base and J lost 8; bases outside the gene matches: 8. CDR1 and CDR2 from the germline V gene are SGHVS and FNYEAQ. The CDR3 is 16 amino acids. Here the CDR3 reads CASSLDSGGFIDEQFF. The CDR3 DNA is TGTGCCAGCAGCTTAGATAGCGGGGGGTTTATAGATGAGCAGTTCTTC.

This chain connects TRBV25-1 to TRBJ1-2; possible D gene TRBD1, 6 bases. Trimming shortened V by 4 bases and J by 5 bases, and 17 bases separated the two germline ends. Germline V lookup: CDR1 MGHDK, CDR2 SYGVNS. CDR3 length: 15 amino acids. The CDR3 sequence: CASSVEDSPFYGYTF. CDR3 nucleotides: TGTGCCAGCAGTGTTGAGGACAGCCCCTTTTATGGCTACACCTTC.

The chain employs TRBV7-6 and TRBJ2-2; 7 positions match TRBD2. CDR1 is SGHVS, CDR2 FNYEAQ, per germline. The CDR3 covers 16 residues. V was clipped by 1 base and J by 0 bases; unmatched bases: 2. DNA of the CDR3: TGTGCCAGCAGCTTAGTACTAGCGCCGAACACCGGGGAGCTGTTTTTT. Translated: CASSLVLAPNTGELFF.

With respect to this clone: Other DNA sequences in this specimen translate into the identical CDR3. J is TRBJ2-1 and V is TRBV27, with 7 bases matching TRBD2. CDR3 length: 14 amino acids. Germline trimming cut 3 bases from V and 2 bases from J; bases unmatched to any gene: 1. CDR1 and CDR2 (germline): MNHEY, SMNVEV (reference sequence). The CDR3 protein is CASSLGGAYNEQFF. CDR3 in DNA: TGTGCCAGCAGTTTGGGGGGGGCCTACAATGAGCAGTTCTTC.